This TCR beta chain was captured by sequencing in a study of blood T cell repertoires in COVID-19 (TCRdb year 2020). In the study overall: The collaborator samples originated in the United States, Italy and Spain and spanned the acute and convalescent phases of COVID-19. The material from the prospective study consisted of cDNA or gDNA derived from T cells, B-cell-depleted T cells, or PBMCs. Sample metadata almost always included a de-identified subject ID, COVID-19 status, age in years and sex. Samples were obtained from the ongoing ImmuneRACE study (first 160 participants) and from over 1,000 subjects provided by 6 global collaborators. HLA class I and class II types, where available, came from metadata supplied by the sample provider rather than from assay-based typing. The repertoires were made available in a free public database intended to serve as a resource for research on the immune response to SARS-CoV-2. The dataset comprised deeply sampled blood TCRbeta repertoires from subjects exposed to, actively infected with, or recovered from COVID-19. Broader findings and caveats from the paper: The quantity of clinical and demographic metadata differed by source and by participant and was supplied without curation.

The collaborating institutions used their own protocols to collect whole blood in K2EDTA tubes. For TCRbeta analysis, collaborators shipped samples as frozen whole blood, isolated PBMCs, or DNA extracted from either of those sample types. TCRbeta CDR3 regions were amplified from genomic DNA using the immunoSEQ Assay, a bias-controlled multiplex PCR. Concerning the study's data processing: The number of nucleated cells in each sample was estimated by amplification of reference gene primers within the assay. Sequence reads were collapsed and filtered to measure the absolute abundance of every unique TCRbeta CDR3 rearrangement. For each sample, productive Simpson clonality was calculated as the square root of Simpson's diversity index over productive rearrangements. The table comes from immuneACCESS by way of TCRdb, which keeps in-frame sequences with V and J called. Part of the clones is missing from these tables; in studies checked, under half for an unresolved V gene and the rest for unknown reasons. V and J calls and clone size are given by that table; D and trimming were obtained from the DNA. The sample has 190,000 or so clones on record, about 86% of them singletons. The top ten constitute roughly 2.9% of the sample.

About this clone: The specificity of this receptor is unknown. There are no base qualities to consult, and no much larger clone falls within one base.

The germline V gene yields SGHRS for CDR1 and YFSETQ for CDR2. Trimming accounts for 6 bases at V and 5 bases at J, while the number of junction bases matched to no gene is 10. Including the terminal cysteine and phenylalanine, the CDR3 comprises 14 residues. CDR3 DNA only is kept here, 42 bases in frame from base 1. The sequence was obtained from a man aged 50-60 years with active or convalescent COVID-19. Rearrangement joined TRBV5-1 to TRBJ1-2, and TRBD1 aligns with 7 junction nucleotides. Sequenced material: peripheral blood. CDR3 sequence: CASNIQGPRYGYTF. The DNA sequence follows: TGCGCCAGCAATATACAGGGGCCTAGGTATGGCTACACCTTC.